These 8 T cell receptor beta chains came from one sample sequenced in a study of CD8 T cells in ankylosing spondylitis. TCRdb independently ran MiXCR on the 5' RACE reads; one entry per CDR3 protein. The sample lists roughly 150,000 distinct CDR3 sequences; roughly 31% were seen once. The source material was synovial fluid, either unsorted or a sorted T cell fraction (not recorded which). Every receptor here comes from a male donor with ankylosing spondylitis.

Only a few counts were recorded for this clonotype. The rearrangement uses TRBV3-1 and TRBJ1-1; 10 bases map to TRBD1. This CDR3 region has 17 residues. V shed 3 bases and J 1 base; nucleotides not matched to a gene: 8. The germline CDR1 and CDR2 sequences are LGHDT and YNNKEL (reference sequence). As DNA, the CDR3 is TGTGCCAGCAGCCAGATACCGGGACAGGGGTCGAACACTGAAGCTTTCTTT. Translation gives CASSQIPGQGSNTEAFF.

The chain is built from TRBV20-1 and TRBJ2-3; D is perhaps TRBD2 (5 bases). This CDR3 is 14 amino acids long. Germline CDR1 reads DFQATT; CDR2 reads SNEGSKA (reference sequence). V was cut by 5 bases and J by 14 bases, with 26 bases left in between. The CDR3 DNA sequence: TGCAGTGCTCTAGCCCGGGCAGGAGCACCGGGTTGGTATTTT. Protein sequence: CSALARAGAPGWYF.

In nucleotides, the CDR3 is TGTGCCAGCAGTTTCCAGGGGAAGGGGCAGACCCAGTACTTC. Protein product: CASSFQGKGQTQYF. The V and J genes are TRBV28 and TRBJ2-5, with a tentative D call TRBD1 (6 bases). CDR1 and CDR2 from the germline V gene are MDHEN and SYDVKM. Trimming pared 3 bases from V and 6 bases from J, leaving 14 bases between. The CDR3 is 14 residues long.

Many counts were recorded for this clonotype. The chain combines TRBV6-1 with TRBJ1-3; tentatively, D is TRBD1 (6 bases). V lost 6 bases and J 0 bases, leaving 9 bases between the germline ends. The CDR3 contains 14 residues. Germline-derived CDR1 and CDR2 are MNHNS and SASEGT. CDR3 in amino acids: CASRQGNSGNTIYF. CDR3 nucleotides: TGTGCCAGCAGGCAGGGGAACTCTGGAAACACCATATATTTT.

This clonotype came up a few times. V and J are TRBV6-1 and TRBJ2-4; possibly TRBD1 or TRBD2 for D (5 bases each). V was cut by 6 bases and J by 1 base, with 10 bases left in between. CDR3 length: 14 residues. Germline V gene lookup returns CDR1 MNHNS and CDR2 SASEGT. The CDR3 loop reads CASRPGAAKNIQYF. The CDR3 DNA is TGTGCCAGCAGGCCCGGGGCCGCCAAAAACATTCAGTACTTC.

This clonotype appeared a few times. This chain links TRBV4-1 with TRBJ2-2; unclear D gene. V was clipped by 3 bases and J by 1 base, with 9 bases between them. The CDR3 is 15 amino acids. CDR1 MGHRA and CDR2 YSYEKL come from the germline V gene. The chain's CDR3 is CASSHQWRNTGELFF. The CDR3 coding sequence is TGCGCCAGCAGCCACCAATGGAGGAACACCGGGGAGCTGTTTTTT.

This clonotype was recorded many times. The chain uses TRBV18 and TRBJ1-2; no firm D call. V dropped 5 bases and J dropped 3 bases, with 4 bases sitting between them. This CDR3 is 11 amino acids long. The germline V gene encodes CDR1 KGHSH and CDR2 LQKENI. The CDR3 sequence is CASSVDYGYTF. The CDR3 DNA follows: TGTGCCAGCTCAGTGGACTATGGCTACACCTTC.

This chain uses TRBV21-1 with TRBJ2-1. TRBV21-1 is listed as a pseudogene. The CDR3 totals 13 residues. The CDR3 nucleotides are TGTGCCAGCAGCGGACCCTTTCGAATTGAGCAGTTCTTC. Translating gives CASSGPFRIEQFF.